The 22 T cell receptor beta chains given below trace back to one sample, sequenced in a study of T cells in Graves' hyperthyroidism and ophthalmopathy. Amplification yielded TCR beta CDR3 regions, with RNA transcripts as the source. In the first-round RT-PCR of the TCR CDR3, the HTBI primer set was used. TCRdb re-analysed the multiplex PCR reads in MiXCR, keeping a single row per CDR3 protein. The sample yields approximately 400,000 distinct CDR3 sequences, approximately 19% seen once. The sequenced sample consisted of blood. The receptors originated from a woman between 18 and 29 years old with Graves' hyperthyroidism.

This clonotype was recorded at least ten times. The V call is TRBV29-1, the J call TRBJ1-2; possibly TRBD1 for D (6 bases). The CDR3 runs 13 residues. Deletions cut 6 bases from V and 2 bases from J, with 13 bases between. Germline-derived CDR1 and CDR2 are SQVTM and ANQGSEA. CDR3 coding DNA: TGCAGCGTGTTAAAAACAGGGAACTATGGCTACACCTTC. Translation gives CSVLKTGNYGYTF.

This clonotype was counted many times. The chain links TRBV13 to TRBJ2-6, with TRBD1 as a possible D gene (6 bases). CDR1 PRHDT and CDR2 FYEKMQ come from the germline V gene (reference sequence). The V and J ends lost 4 bases and 2 bases respectively, with 12 bases between them. The CDR3 has 16 amino acids. The CDR3 DNA reads TGTGCCAGCAGCTCGACAGGATGGACTGGGGCCAACGTCCTGACTTTC. The encoded protein is CASSSTGWTGANVLTF. The full variable domain, completed using reference TRBV13 and TRBJ2-6, is AAGVIQSPRHLIKEKRETATLKCYPIPRHDTVYWYQQGPGQDPQFLISFYEKMQSDKGSIPDRFSAQQFSDYHSELNMSSLELGDSALYFCASSSTGWTGANVLTFGAGSRLTVL.

The V gene is TRBV18, the J gene TRBJ1-1; tentative D call: TRBD1 (5 bases). Germline lookup yields CDR1 KGHSH and CDR2 LQKENI. Trimming took off 5 bases at V and 4 bases at J, with 14 bases between the two ends. The CDR3 extends over 14 amino acids. The CDR3 DNA is TGTGCCAGCTCAGAACTTTCTCAGGGCACTGAAGCTTTCTTT. It specifies CASSELSQGTEAFF.

This clonotype was counted ten times or more. The J gene is TRBJ1-5, the V gene TRBV7-2; tentatively, D is TRBD1 (6 bases). Germline CDR1 SGHTA, CDR2 FQGNSA. The CDR3 consists of 16 residues. V shed 0 bases and J shed 7 bases, with 16 bases lying between them. CDR3 nucleotides: TGTGCCAGCAGCTTAGCTACCGGGGGGCTGAACCAGCCCCAGCATTTT. Residues: CASSLATGGLNQPQHF.

There are many counts of this clonotype. The chain has TRBV20-1 and TRBJ1-5; no reliable D call. Germline V gene data show CDR1 as DFQATT and CDR2 as SNEGSKA (reference sequence). The CDR3 loop spans 12 amino acids. Trimming left V 0 bases short and J 7 bases short, with 7 bases between. CDR3 nucleotide sequence: TGCAGTGCTAGAGATCTTACCCAGCCCCAGCATTTT. Amino acids: CSARDLTQPQHF.

This clonotype was seen ten or more times. This chain connects TRBV10-1 to TRBJ1-1, with D possibly being TRBD1 (6 bases). The CDR3 runs to 15 residues. CDR1 and CDR2 from the germline V gene are WNHNN and SYGVQD (reference sequence). V was shortened by 3 bases and J by 8 bases, with 19 bases between the two germline ends. In nucleotides, the CDR3 is TGCGCCAGCAGTGATTTTTGCCGACAGGTTAGGGAAGCTTTCTTT. This translates into CASSDFCRQVREAFF.

The chain recombines TRBV28 with TRBJ2-7; TRBD2 matches 11 bases. Germline-derived CDR1 and CDR2 are MDHEN and SYDVKM. The V segment lost 4 bases and the J segment 3 bases; nucleotides outside the gene matches: 5. The CDR3 loop spans 15 amino acids. The CDR3 DNA sequence: TGTGCCAGCAGTTATAGCGGGAGGGCCTTCTACGAGCAGTACTTC. Protein: CASSYSGRAFYEQYF.

Comment on this clonotype: An end of the junction does not agree with germline; a read error may underlie this. The V call is TRBV4-2, the J call TRBJ2-5; possible D gene TRBD1, 5 bases. The germline gives CDR1 LGHNA, CDR2 YNFKEQ. This CDR3 region has 13 residues. The CDR3 nucleotides read TGTGCCAGCAGTCAAGGGGAAGACTGGACCCAGTACTTC. It encodes CASSQGEDWTQYF.

This clonotype came up many times. The V gene is TRBV30, the J gene TRBJ2-2, with unresolved D. CDR1 GTSNPN and CDR2 SVGIG come from the germline V gene (reference sequence). The CDR3 sequence is 13 residues long. V was cut by 3 bases and J by 1 base, with 6 bases left in between. The CDR3 sequence is CAWRGKNTGELFF. The CDR3 nucleotides are TGTGCCTGGAGAGGGAAGAACACCGGGGAGCTGTTTTTT. The whole variable domain, filled in from reference TRBV30 and TRBJ2-2, reads SQTIHQWPATLVQPVGSPLSLECTVEGTSNPNLYWYRQAAGRGLQLLFYSVGIGQISSEVPQNLSASRPQDRQFILSSKKLLLSDSGFYLCAWRGKNTGELFFGEGSRLTVL.

The CDR3 bases are TGTGCCAGCAGCTTAGAACAGGCCGGGGAGCCCCAGCATTTT. Translated, it gives CASSLEQAGEPQHF. V usage is TRBV7-6 and J usage is TRBJ1-5; D possibly corresponds to TRBD1 (5 bases). Per the germline V gene, CDR1 is SGHVS and CDR2 is FNYEAQ. This CDR3 has 14 residues. Trimming took 1 base from V and 8 from J, leaving 12 bases between them.

This clonotype was picked up many times. The chain links TRBV6-4 to TRBJ2-3; 12 bases are a match to TRBD2. V dropped 4 bases and J dropped 2; count of bases not matched to a gene: 1. Germline values: CDR1 MRHNA, CDR2 SNTAGT. CDR3 size: 15 residues. The CDR3 region has the DNA TGTGCCAGCAGTGCTAGCGGGGGGGCCACAGATACGCAGTATTTT. Translating gives CASSASGGATDTQYF.

This clonotype was seen a few times. This chain connects TRBV6-2 or TRBV6-3 to TRBJ1-1; no definite D call. The CDR3 loop spans 14 amino acids. The germline CDR1 and CDR2 sequences are MNHEY and SVGEGT. Trimming pared 0 bases from V and 6 bases from J, leaving 11 bases between. The CDR3 reads CASSYSTDSPEAFF. CDR3 DNA: TGTGCCAGCAGTTACTCGACGGATAGTCCTGAAGCTTTCTTT.

This clonotype was counted many times. This chain links TRBV20-1 with TRBJ1-1, with no clear D. The CDR3 is 10 residues long. Germline-derived CDR1 and CDR2 are DFQATT and SNEGSKA (reference sequence). The CDR3 region is CSPLTTEAFF. The CDR3 DNA sequence: TGCAGCCCATTGACCACTGAAGCTTTCTTT.

In this sample, this clonotype turned up many times. This chain connects TRBV18 to TRBJ2-7, with D possibly being TRBD2 (5 bases). Germline V gene sequence: CDR1 KGHSH, CDR2 LQKENI. The CDR3 runs to 13 residues. Trimming stripped 0 bases from V and 4 bases from J, with 7 bases between. CDR3 in DNA: TGTGCCAGCTCACCACCGGCGGGTTACGAGCAGTACTTC. Protein sequence: CASSPPAGYEQYF.

There are many counts of this clonotype. This rearrangement joins TRBV12-5 to TRBJ1-2, with 7 positions matching TRBD1. V lost 5 bases to trimming and J lost 8 bases; unmatched junction nucleotides: 11. CDR3 length equals 14 residues. Germline lookup yields CDR1 LGHNT and CDR2 FRNRAP. For the CDR3, the DNA is TGTGCTAGTGGTACGACAGGCCAAGGGGGCGGCTACACCTTC. Residues: CASGTTGQGGGYTF.

The chain combines TRBV12-3 or TRBV12-4 with TRBJ1-2; D is undetermined. The length of the CDR3 is 14 residues. V gave up 6 bases and J gave up 3 bases, with 14 bases separating them. CDR3 sequence: CASRSGWLYYGYTF. The CDR3 DNA is TGTGCCAGCAGATCCGGATGGCTTTACTATGGCTACACCTTC.

The chain combines TRBV28 with TRBJ1-1, with 11 nucleotides matching TRBD1. Germline V CDR1 and CDR2: MDHEN, SYDVKM. This CDR3 region has 18 residues. Germline trimming cut 1 base from V and 8 bases from J; bases unmatched to any gene: 15. Here the CDR3 DNA reads TGTGCCAGCAGTTTATTGCTTGGACAGGGGGCGAGTATCAAAGAAGCTTTCTTT. The encoded protein is CASSLLLGQGASIKEAFF.

There are many counts of this clonotype. The chain joins TRBV20-1 to TRBJ2-5; 8 bases are a match to TRBD2. Germline assignment: CDR1 DFQATT and CDR2 SNEGSKA (reference sequence). After removal of 5 bases from V and 7 bases from J, the junction contained 12 bases not matched to a gene. This CDR3 spans 14 amino acids. The CDR3 spells CSALPLSGDMTQYF. In nucleotides, the CDR3 is TGCAGTGCTCTACCACTTAGCGGGGACATGACCCAGTACTTC.

J is TRBJ1-6 and V is TRBV19, with D tentatively TRBD1 (6 bases). The CDR3 covers 14 residues. The V end lost 6 bases, the J end lost 12 bases, and 18 bases lay between the germline ends. Germline V gene data show CDR1 as LNHDA and CDR2 as SQIVND (reference sequence). CDR3 residues: CASSPGGQIEPLHF. The CDR3 coding sequence is TGTGCCAGTAGCCCCGGGGGCCAAATTGAACCCCTCCACTTT.

The J gene is TRBJ2-3, the V gene TRBV12-3 or TRBV12-4; D may be TRBD1 (6 bases). V lost 4 bases to trimming and J lost 6 bases, with 14 bases between them. CDR3 length equals 14 residues. CDR3 DNA sequence: TGTGCCAGCAGTTCCCCTACAGGGTCTGATACGCAGTATTTT. Protein sequence: CASSSPTGSDTQYF.

This clonotype was counted at least ten times. A much larger clone differs from this one at a single base, so this may be a read error. The rearrangement uses TRBV11-2 and TRBJ2-5; D perhaps matches TRBD2 (5 bases). Germline loops: CDR1 SGHAT, CDR2 FQNNGV. Trimming removed 1 base from V and 3 bases from J, with 6 bases in between. This CDR3 is 13 amino acids long. CDR3 amino acids: CASSLAGKETQYF. In DNA form, the CDR3 reads TGTGCCAGCAGCTTAGCGGGGAAAGAGACCCAGTACTTC.

This clonotype came up many times. The chain is built from TRBV29-1 and TRBJ1-1, with 8 nucleotides matching TRBD1. V gave up 2 bases and J gave up 3 bases; unmatched junction bases: 11. Germline CDR1 is SQVTM and CDR2 is ANQGSEA. The CDR3 runs to 16 residues. The CDR3, as DNA: TGCAGCGTTGAAAAACAGACAGGGGCTGCGCACACTGAAGCTTTCTTT. It translates to CSVEKQTGAAHTEAFF.